The present entry profiles one T cell receptor (beta chain) with its context. This clone's antigen is unknown. There are no base qualities to consult, and no much larger clone falls within one base. This specimen belongs to a study of technical replicates of blood from a few donors (dated by TCRdb to 2017 to 2019). The library was made by the immunoSEQ multiplex PCR assay. TCRdb holds this immuneACCESS table with in-frame rearrangements only. Some clones are missing; in checked studies, unresolved V genes explain under half, and the rest has no known cause. Within this sample are more than 45,000 clones, with approximately 95% of them counted one time only. The biggest ten clones account for about 3% of the sample. The germline V gene yields KGHSH for CDR1 and LQKENI for CDR2. V lost 2 bases and J lost 8 bases, and the count of bases not matched to a germline gene is 3. The CDR3, from cysteine to phenylalanine, totals 13 residues. The sequence is cut down to CDR3 DNA, 39 bases in frame from base 1.

Input material: PBMCs. The receptor's source is a human donor in good health. Some clones in this sample may be carry-over from other donors' samples. This chain joins TRBV18 to TRBJ1-1, and 9 bases in between align with TRBD1. The CDR3 is CASSPWTGEEAFF. The nucleotide sequence reads TGTGCCAGCTCACCATGGACAGGGGAAGAAGCTTTCTTT. The entire variable domain, with the stretches around the CDR3 drawn from the reference TRBV18 and TRBJ1-1 proteins, is NAGVMQNPRHLVRRRGQEARLRCSPMKGHSHVYWYRQLPEEGLKFMVYLQKENIIDESGMPKERFSAEFPKEGPSILRIQQVVRGDSAAYFCASSPWTGEEAFFGQGTRLTVV.